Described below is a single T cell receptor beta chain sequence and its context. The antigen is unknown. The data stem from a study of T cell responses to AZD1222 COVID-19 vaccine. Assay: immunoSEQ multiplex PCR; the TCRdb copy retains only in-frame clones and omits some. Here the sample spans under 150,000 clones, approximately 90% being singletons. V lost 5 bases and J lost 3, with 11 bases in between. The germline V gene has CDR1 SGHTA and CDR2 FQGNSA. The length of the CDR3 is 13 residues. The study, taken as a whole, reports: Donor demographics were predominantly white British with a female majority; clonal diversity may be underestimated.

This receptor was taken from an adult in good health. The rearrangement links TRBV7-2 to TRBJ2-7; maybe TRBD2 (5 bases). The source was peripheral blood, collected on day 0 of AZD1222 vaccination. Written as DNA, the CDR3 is TGTGCCAGCAGCCCCTTTGCGGGCTACGAGCAGTACTTC. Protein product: CASSPFAGYEQYF. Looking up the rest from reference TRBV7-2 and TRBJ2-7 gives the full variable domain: GAGVSQSPSNKVTEKGKDVELRCDPISGHTALYWYRQSLGQGLEFLIYFQGNSAPDKSGLPSDRFSAERTGGSVSTLTIQRTQQEDSAVYLCASSPFAGYEQYFGPGTRLTVT.